A single sample gave rise to the 19 T cell receptor beta chains below, sequenced in a study of T cell responses to AZD1222 COVID-19 vaccine. The repertoire was sequenced with immunoSEQ multiplex PCR; TCRdb's copy has only in-frame clones and lacks some. The sample lists about 160,000 clones; 92% were seen once. The sample consisted of peripheral blood, taken 28 days after the second AZD1222 dose. These receptors were collected from an adult who received the AZD1222 COVID-19 vaccine.

The chain links TRBV15 to TRBJ1-2; D might be TRBD1 (5 bases). The V end lost 3 bases, the J end lost 4 bases, and 15 bases lay between the germline ends. Looked up from germline, CDR1 is LNHNV and CDR2 is YYDKDF (reference sequence). The CDR3 consists of 15 residues. The CDR3, as DNA: TGTGCCACCAGCAGTCGGGGGGGGTCAGTCTATGGCTACACCTTC. Amino acids: CATSSRGGSVYGYTF.

The CDR3 is CASSQDYAAGGGTQYF. As DNA, the CDR3 is TGCGCCAGCAGCCAAGATTACGCGGCGGGAGGGGGTACGCAGTATTTT. The chain joins TRBV4-3 to TRBJ2-3; 9 bases line up with TRBD2. In germline, CDR1 is LGHNA, CDR2 YSLEER. The CDR3 extends over 16 amino acids. Losses at the gene ends were 0 bases for V and 8 bases for J; bases not matched to a gene: 9.

The V gene is TRBV19, the J gene TRBJ2-7; 11 nucleotides agree with TRBD1. Trimming at V came to 3 bases and at J to 2 bases, leaving 3 bases not matched to a gene. CDR3 size: 15 residues. Germline-derived CDR1 and CDR2 are LNHDA and SQIVND (reference sequence). As DNA, the CDR3 is TGTGCCAGTAGTATCCCGGGACAGGGGGCCTACGAGCAGTACTTC. Its translation: CASSIPGQGAYEQYF. The variable domain in full, with the rest retrieved from reference TRBV19 and TRBJ2-7, is DGGITQSPKYLFRKEGQNVTLSCEQNLNHDAMYWYRQDPGQGLRLIYYSQIVNDFQKGDIAEGYSVSREKKESFPLTVTSAQKNPTAFYLCASSIPGQGAYEQYFGPGTRLTVT.

Here the CDR3 reads CASTPAGSSYNEQFF. The CDR3 DNA follows: TGTGCCAGCACCCCAGCGGGTAGCTCCTACAATGAGCAGTTCTTC. The gene calls are TRBV6-5 and TRBJ2-1; a possible D gene is TRBD2 (6 bases). From germline, CDR1 is MNHEY and CDR2 SVGAGI. V was clipped by 7 bases and J by 0 bases, with 13 bases between them. This CDR3 spans 15 amino acids.

CDR3 DNA sequence: TGTGCCACCAGTGATTATCTAGCGAGAGATGAGCAGTTCTTC. This sequence encodes CATSDYLARDEQFF. The V and J genes are TRBV24-1 and TRBJ2-1; D is perhaps TRBD2 (6 bases). The CDR3 has 14 amino acids. The V end was cut by 2 bases, the J end by 8 bases, with 12 bases between. CDR1 KGHDR and CDR2 SFDVKD come from the germline V gene.

The rearrangement links TRBV5-4 to TRBJ2-7; 12 bases fit TRBD1. V gave up 4 bases and J gave up 5 bases; unmatched junction bases: 7. In germline, CDR1 is SGHNT, CDR2 YYREEE (reference sequence). The CDR3 is made up of 15 amino acids. CDR3 region: CASSITGTGGDEQYF. CDR3 bases: TGTGCCAGCAGCATTACCGGGACAGGGGGCGACGAGCAGTACTTC.

The V and J genes are TRBV7-8 and TRBJ2-5, with D maybe TRBD2 (5 bases). The CDR3 length is 13 residues. Germline CDR1 is SGHVS and CDR2 is FQNEAQ. V was cut by 5 bases and J by 5 bases, with 12 bases left in between. In DNA form, the CDR3 reads TGTGCCAGCAGCCGCGTCGGGGTGGAGACCCAGTACTTC. Protein product: CASSRVGVETQYF.

V and J are TRBV29-1 and TRBJ1-1; possible D gene TRBD1, 5 bases. V lost 1 base and J lost 5, with 11 bases in between. Germline CDR1 and CDR2: SQVTM and ANQGSEA. This CDR3 has 13 residues. CDR3 coding DNA: TGCAGCGTTGAAGGGGTCCGGGGGACTGAAGCTTTCTTT. It translates to CSVEGVRGTEAFF.

The V call is TRBV28, the J call TRBJ2-6; tentative D call: TRBD1 (6 bases). The length of the CDR3 is 15 residues. The V end lost 6 bases, the J end lost 1 base, and 10 bases lay between the germline ends. CDR1 is MDHEN and CDR2 is SYDVKM in the germline V gene. The CDR3 region has the DNA TGTGCCAGCAGGGACACAGGGTCTGGGGCCAACGTCCTGACTTTC. This translates into CASRDTGSGANVLTF.

The V and J genes are TRBV7-6 and TRBJ2-1; 10 bases are a match to TRBD2. Germline trimming cut 5 bases from V and 4 bases from J; bases unmatched to any gene: 8. The CDR3 sequence is 16 residues long. Per germline, CDR1 SGHVS and CDR2 FNYEAQ. The CDR3 region is CASSPSTSGEYNEQFF. The CDR3 region has the DNA TGTGCCAGCAGCCCCAGTACTAGCGGGGAGTACAATGAGCAGTTCTTC.

The rearrangement links TRBV29-1 to TRBJ2-1, with D possibly TRBD1 on 5 matching bases. The CDR3 covers 11 residues. Germline V gene data show CDR1 as SQVTM and CDR2 as ANQGSEA. Trimming took 3 bases from V and 6 from J, leaving 6 bases between them. The DNA of the CDR3 is TGCAGCGTTGATAGGGGCAATGAGCAGTTCTTC. Translation: CSVDRGNEQFF.

This clone was recorded only once. This chain joins TRBV11-2 and TRBJ2-7; possible D gene TRBD2, 6 bases. Deletions cut 0 bases from V and 4 bases from J, with 16 bases between. The CDR3 extends over 16 amino acids. Germline V gene data show CDR1 as SGHAT and CDR2 as FQNNGV. CDR3: CASSLDNSAGGYEQYF. In DNA, the CDR3 is TGTGCCAGCAGCTTAGATAACTCAGCGGGTGGATACGAGCAGTACTTC.

The chain uses TRBV5-4 and TRBJ1-2; a weak D match, TRBD1 (5 bases). V shed 3 bases and J shed 4 bases, with 13 bases lying between them. The length of the CDR3 is 14 residues. Germline CDR1 and CDR2: SGHNT and YYREEE (reference sequence). Here the CDR3 DNA reads TGTGCCAGCAGCTCGCCCGACAGCCCCTATGGCTACACCTTC. This encodes CASSSPDSPYGYTF.

This chain connects TRBV6-1 to TRBJ2-6; maybe TRBD1 (6 bases). This CDR3 has 16 residues. Germline V gene sequence: CDR1 MNHNS, CDR2 SASEGT. The V gene lost 3 bases and the J gene lost 1 base, with 10 bases spanning the gap. This chain's CDR3 is CASSDRGLSGANVLTF. CDR3 in DNA: TGTGCCAGCAGTGACAGGGGTTTGTCTGGGGCCAACGTCCTGACTTTC.

This clone was seen just once. The chain uses TRBV27 and TRBJ2-7; 8 positions match TRBD1. Germline V gene lookup returns CDR1 MNHEY and CDR2 SMNVEV (reference sequence). The CDR3 has 14 amino acids. Losses at the gene ends were 4 bases for V and 2 bases for J; bases not matched to a gene: 4. The CDR3: CASSYNRGAYEQYF. DNA of the CDR3: TGTGCCAGCAGTTACAACAGGGGGGCCTACGAGCAGTACTTC.

The rearrangement links TRBV15 to TRBJ1-5, with D uncertain. Germline V gene lookup returns CDR1 LNHNV and CDR2 YYDKDF (reference sequence). The CDR3 is 14 residues long. Trimming stripped 1 base from V and 4 bases from J, with 8 bases between. CDR3 loop: CATSRVSDNQPQHF. As DNA, the CDR3 is TGTGCCACCAGCAGAGTTTCGGATAATCAGCCCCAGCATTTT.

The V call is TRBV7-9, the J call TRBJ2-5, with no clear D. The V gene's germline CDR1 is SEHNR and CDR2 FQNEAQ (reference sequence). The CDR3 spans 13 residues. V was cut by 1 base and J by 7 bases, with 10 bases left in between. The CDR3 sequence: CASSLGTLGTQYF. CDR3 sequence (DNA): TGTGCCAGCAGCTTAGGGACCCTGGGGACCCAGTACTTC. Full variable domain (remainder filled in from reference TRBV7-9 and TRBJ2-5): DTGVSQNPRHKITKRGQNVTFRCDPISEHNRLYWYRQTLGQGPEFLTYFQNEAQLEKSRLLSDRFSAERPKGSFSTLEIQRTEQGDSAMYLCASSLGTLGTQYFGPGTRLLVL.

The rearrangement links TRBV15 to TRBJ2-2; D not resolved. Per germline, CDR1 LNHNV and CDR2 YYDKDF (reference sequence). With 4 bases removed from V and 0 bases from J, the gap between germline ends came to 12 bases. This CDR3 contains 16 residues. This CDR3 reads CATSNGRIANTGELFF. DNA of the CDR3: TGTGCCACCAGCAACGGTAGAATCGCGAACACCGGGGAGCTGTTTTTT.

The count of this clone is one. The chain employs TRBV28 and TRBJ2-2, with a possible D match to TRBD2 (7 bases). Germline CDR1 is MDHEN and CDR2 is SYDVKM. The V end lost 6 bases, the J end lost 5 bases, and 13 bases lay between the germline ends. This CDR3 comprises 14 residues. CDR3 DNA: TGTGCCAGCAGCACCAGGGGAGGGACCGGGGAGCTGTTTTTT. Translated, it gives CASSTRGGTGELFF.